The sequence of this T cell receptor beta chain was determined in a study of cytomegalovirus exposure and HLA in healthy donors. The PCR made use of 60 Vbeta and 13 Jbeta primers. Measured with immunoSEQ multiplex PCR; TCRdb has only the in-frame clones, and not every one. Listed are about 140,000 clones; 2% to 3% falls within the top ten. Note on this clone: The antigen is unknown.

Germline CDR1 LNHDA, CDR2 SQIVND (reference sequence). The ends were cut back, 7 bases at V and 4 bases at J, with 14 bases in the middle. This CDR3 has 13 residues. The study, taken as a whole, reports: Using the classifier, cytomegalovirus status was reportedly diagnosed with high specificity and sensitivity.

The V gene is TRBV19, the J gene TRBJ2-7; TRBD1 is a possible D gene (5 bases). The sample was PBMCs. This clonotype originated in a man aged 40-49 years in good health and CMV-seronegative. CDR3 nucleotide sequence: TGTGCCAGTACTGCAGGGTCTGAATACGAGCAGTACTTC. It is translated as CASTAGSEYEQYF.